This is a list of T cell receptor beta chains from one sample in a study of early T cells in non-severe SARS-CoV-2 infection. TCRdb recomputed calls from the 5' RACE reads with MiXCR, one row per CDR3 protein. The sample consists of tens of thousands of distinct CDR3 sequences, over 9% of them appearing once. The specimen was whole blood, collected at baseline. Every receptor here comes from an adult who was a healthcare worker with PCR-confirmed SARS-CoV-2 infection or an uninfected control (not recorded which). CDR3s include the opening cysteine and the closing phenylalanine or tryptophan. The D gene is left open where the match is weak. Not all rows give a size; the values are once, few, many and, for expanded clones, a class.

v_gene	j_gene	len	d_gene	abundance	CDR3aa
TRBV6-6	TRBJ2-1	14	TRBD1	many	CASSYGGQGNEQFF
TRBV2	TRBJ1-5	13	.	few	CASSFDGNQPQHF
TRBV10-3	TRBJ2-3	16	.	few	CAISPGTINFADTQYF
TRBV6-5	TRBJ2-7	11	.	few	CASSRDWEQYF
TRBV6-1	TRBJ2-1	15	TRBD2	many	CASSDEAGGYNEQFF
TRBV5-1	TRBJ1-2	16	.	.	CASSWMGRDKNYGYTF
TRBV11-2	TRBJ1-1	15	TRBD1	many	CASTPIRGIDTEAFF
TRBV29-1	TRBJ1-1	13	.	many	CSVLRPLNTEAFF
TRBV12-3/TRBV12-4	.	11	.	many	CASSPGETQYF
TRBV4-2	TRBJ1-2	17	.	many	CASSQDLLAGSYYGYTF
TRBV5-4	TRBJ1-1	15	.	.	CASSSPGPMNTEAFF
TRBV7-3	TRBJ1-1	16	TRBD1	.	CASSPRGTGGGTEAFF
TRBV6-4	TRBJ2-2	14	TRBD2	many	CASSWTSGTGELFF
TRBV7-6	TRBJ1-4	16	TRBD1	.	CASSRNRGGTNEKLFF
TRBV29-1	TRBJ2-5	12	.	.	CSVEGIQETQYF
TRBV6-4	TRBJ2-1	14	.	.	CASSVSVENNEQFF
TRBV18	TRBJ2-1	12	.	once	CASSPLHDEQFF
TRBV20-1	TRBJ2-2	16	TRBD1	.	CSARDDGTGPLGELFF
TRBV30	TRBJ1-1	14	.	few	CAWSGGGGWTEAFF
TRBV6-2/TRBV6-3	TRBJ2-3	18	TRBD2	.	CASSYSSASGGPRDTQYF
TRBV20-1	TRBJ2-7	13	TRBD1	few	CSATTGNPYEQYF
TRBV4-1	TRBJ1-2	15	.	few	CASSPSEGRKDGYTF